These 8 T cell receptor beta chains came from one sample sequenced in a study of cytomegalovirus exposure and HLA in healthy donors. Use of 60 Vbeta and 13 Jbeta primers characterized the PCR. Sequencing used immunoSEQ multiplex PCR; TCRdb keeps in-frame clones, though not all of them. There are around 220,000 clones in the sample; under 80% occur only once, and about 0.23% lies in the top ten. Material: PBMCs. The receptors derive from a girl between 2 and 10 years old in good health and CMV-seronegative.

This clone has only one observation. V and J are TRBV19 and TRBJ1-1; the match to TRBD1 covers 7 bases. The CDR3 contains 12 residues. From germline, CDR1 is LNHDA and CDR2 SQIVND (reference sequence). Here the CDR3 reads CAAGTVNTEAFF. In DNA, the CDR3 is TGTGCTGCCGGGACAGTGAACACTGAAGCTTTCTTT.

The chain combines TRBV19 with TRBJ1-1; 8 bases map to TRBD1. Trimming cost V 8 bases and J 5 bases; bases outside gene matches: 13. The length of the CDR3 is 15 residues. In germline, CDR1 is LNHDA, CDR2 SQIVND (reference sequence). CDR3 nucleotide sequence: TGTGCCAGTTACATCTTTGGGACAGGAGTAACTGAAGCTTTCTTT. Translating it yields CASYIFGTGVTEAFF.

For the CDR3, the DNA is TGTGCCAGCAGGGGACTAGCCCTGGAGACCCAGTACTTC. This encodes CASRGLALETQYF. The chain carries TRBV6-5 and TRBJ2-5; TRBD2 agrees at 9 bases. CDR1 and CDR2 from the germline V gene are MNHEY and SVGAGI. V shed 6 bases and J 5 bases; nucleotides not matched to a gene: 4. The CDR3 sequence is 13 residues long.

The chain joins TRBV11-3 to TRBJ1-3; D is ambiguous. The V gene lost 5 bases and the J gene lost 1 base, with 9 bases spanning the gap. Germline V CDR1 and CDR2: SGHNT, YENEEA. This CDR3 has 14 amino acids. CDR3 DNA: TGTGCCAGCAGCGGCAGGAATTCTGGAAACACCATATATTTT. It is translated as CASSGRNSGNTIYF.

The rearrangement uses TRBV6-5 and TRBJ1-1, with D perhaps TRBD1 (6 bases). The V end lost 3 bases, the J end lost 2 bases, and 10 bases lay between the germline ends. Per the germline V gene, CDR1 is MNHEY and CDR2 is SVGAGI. The CDR3 runs 14 residues. CDR3: CASSYDRTNTEAFF. In nucleotides, the CDR3 is TGTGCCAGCAGTTATGACAGGACCAACACTGAAGCTTTCTTT.

In its sample, this clone was seen a few times. The chain links TRBV9 to TRBJ2-3; a possible D gene is TRBD2 (5 bases). Trimming pared 0 bases from V and 1 base from J, leaving 18 bases between. Germline values: CDR1 SGDLS, CDR2 YYNGEE. This CDR3 spans 18 amino acids. CDR3 coding DNA: TGTGCCAGCAGCGTAGGGATATCGAGGCGGGTTGGCACAGATACGCAGTATTTT. Protein: CASSVGISRRVGTDTQYF.

V is TRBV12-5 and J is TRBJ1-1; D possibly corresponds to TRBD1 (6 bases). This CDR3 is 16 amino acids long. Germline V CDR1 and CDR2: LGHNT, FRNRAP. The germline V and J ends were trimmed by 4 bases and 0 bases, with 15 bases remaining between them. In DNA, the CDR3 is TGTGCTAGTGGTTACTCCCCGACAGGTTTGAACACTGAAGCTTTCTTT. It yields the protein CASGYSPTGLNTEAFF.

This clone appeared once. The rearrangement uses TRBV19 and TRBJ2-7, with 9 bases lining up with TRBD1. Germline V CDR1 and CDR2: LNHDA, SQIVND (reference sequence). The V segment lost 11 bases and the J segment 1 base; nucleotides outside the gene matches: 9. There are 14 residues in the CDR3. The CDR3 is CASRRGQGSYEQYF. DNA of the CDR3: TGTGCCTCACGCAGGGGACAGGGATCCTACGAGCAGTACTTC.